This is a list of T cell receptor beta chains from one sample in a study of blood T cell repertoires in COVID-19. Sequenced by immunoSEQ multiplex PCR; TCRdb stores in-frame clones only, minus some. Among about 200,000 clones listed, around nine tenths were seen once. Sequencing was carried out using peripheral blood. These TCRs come from a man aged 55 to 69 who had recovered from COVID-19. Each CDR3 is given with its conserved first and last residue. Fields, in order: V gene, J gene, CDR3 protein.

TRBV6-2/TRBV6-3,TRBJ2-2,CASSSGRGPSTGELFF
TRBV6-2/TRBV6-3,TRBJ2-2,CASSPGTSGNRGGELFF
TRBV5-1,TRBJ1-6,CASSLVGTGNSPLHF
TRBV4-1,TRBJ1-6,CASSQRQVLDSPLHF
TRBV7-9,TRBJ2-1,CASSRVAGGLNEQFF
TRBV3-1/TRBV3-2,TRBJ2-7,CASSRGDRGPGEQYF
TRBV3-1/TRBV3-2,TRBJ1-1,CASKTGNTEAFF
TRBV28,TRBJ1-5,CASSSGQGSQPQHF
TRBV11-2,TRBJ2-3,CASSLDQGDTDTQYF
TRBV27,TRBJ2-6,CASRQDRVGANVLTF
TRBV3-1/TRBV3-2,TRBJ1-5,CASSQDGQGDQPQHF
TRBV19,TRBJ1-4,CASSPPDRGVEKLFF
TRBV5-5,TRBJ1-1,CASNLLWTATEAFF
TRBV6-1,TRBJ2-6,CASSAGLAGSGANVLTF
TRBV6-5,TRBJ1-2,CASRRTGGSYTF
TRBV7-9,TRBJ1-5,CASMLTTGQPQHF
TRBV6-2/TRBV6-3,TRBJ2-3,CASSYVLGKDTQYF
TRBV9,TRBJ2-2,CASRVGRDTGELFF
TRBV11-2,TRBJ1-3,CASSAGGTIYF
TRBV19,TRBJ2-2,CASTTGTRGTGELFF
TRBV11-1,TRBJ1-1,CATREPGQPSEAFF
TRBV7-6,TRBJ1-6,CASTLGKQGSSPLHF
TRBV2,TRBJ1-2,CASSGQGRTRYGYTF
TRBV23-1,TRBJ2-3,CAHGCYSSTDTQYF
TRBV19,TRBJ2-3,CASSIAGSTSTDTQYF
TRBV11-1,TRBJ2-7,CASSLERVGEQYF
TRBV7-2,TRBJ1-2,CASSRSGEGVGGYTF
TRBV4-2,TRBJ2-6,CASSQEPPRMGANVLTF
TRBV3-1/TRBV3-2,TRBJ1-2,CASSGGTAYNYGYTF